The T cell receptor (beta chain) described here comes from a study of CD8+ T cells in alopecia areata. Individuals with alopecia areata gave both lesional scalp punch biopsies and peripheral blood for collection. Both CD4+ and CD8+ T cells were separated by sorting PBMCs. After isolation, RNA underwent reverse transcription to generate cDNA as the sequencing template. Using immunoSEQ multiplex PCR, the repertoire was profiled, and TCRdb retains in-frame clones only, with some absent. Of 150,000 to 180,000 clones listed, 40% to 60% are singletons. CDR1 SGHDT and CDR2 YYEEEE come from the germline V gene. The length of the CDR3 is 15 residues. The V gene lost 4 bases and the J gene lost 1 base, with 15 bases spanning the gap. Whole-study results and caveats: Researchers reported that TCR sharing among patients proved less clear than in mice, possibly HLA-linked.

This clone was found a few times. Its target is unknown. The clonotype originates from a human donor with alopecia areata. This chain connects TRBV5-6 to TRBJ2-7; perhaps D is TRBD1 or TRBD2 (5 bases each). The source material was CD8+ T cells sorted from blood, sampled at week 0. The CDR3 is CASSEGPAESYEQYF. For the CDR3, the DNA is TGTGCCAGCAGCGAGGGGCCTGCGGAATCCTACGAGCAGTACTTC.